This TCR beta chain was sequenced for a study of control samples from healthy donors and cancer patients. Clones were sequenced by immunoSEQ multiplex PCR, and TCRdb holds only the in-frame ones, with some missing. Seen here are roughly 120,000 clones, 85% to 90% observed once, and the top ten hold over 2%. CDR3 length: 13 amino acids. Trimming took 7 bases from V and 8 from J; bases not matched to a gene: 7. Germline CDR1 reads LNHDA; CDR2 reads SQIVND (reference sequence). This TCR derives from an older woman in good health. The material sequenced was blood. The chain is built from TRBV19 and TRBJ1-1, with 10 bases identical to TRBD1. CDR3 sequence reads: CASNDRGLREAFF. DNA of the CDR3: TGTGCCAGTAACGACAGGGGGCTTCGGGAAGCTTTCTTT. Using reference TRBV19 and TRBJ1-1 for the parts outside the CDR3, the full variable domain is DGGITQSPKYLFRKEGQNVTLSCEQNLNHDAMYWYRQDPGQGLRLIYYSQIVNDFQKGDIAEGYSVSREKKESFPLTVTSAQKNPTAFYLCASNDRGLREAFFGQGTRLTVV.